The entry that follows covers one TCR beta chain sequence. These data come from a study of shared T cell receptors in the human thymus. Method: immunoSEQ multiplex PCR; TCRdb's copy keeps in-frame clones and lacks some. Of hundreds of thousands of clones listed, approximately 87% are singletons. Germline assignment: CDR1 SQVTM and CDR2 ANQGSEA. The V gene lost 1 base and the J gene lost 3 bases, with 9 bases spanning the gap. The CDR3 totals 13 residues. These same data were also listed under a study on human thymus T cells.

The sequence was obtained from a boy under two years old with a congenital heart defect. Sequencing used thymocytes. This chain joins TRBV29-1 and TRBJ2-5, with D perhaps TRBD2 (6 bases). The DNA for the CDR3 is TGCAGCGTTGAAGTCCAGCGGGAAGAGACCCAGTACTTC. As protein: CSVEVQREETQYF.